The 17 T cell receptor beta chains below all came from one sample that was sequenced in a study of CD8+ T cells in alopecia areata. RNA was isolated and reverse transcribed to cDNA, the sequencing template. Repertoires were generated with immunoSEQ multiplex PCR, while TCRdb's copy carries only in-frame clones and drops some. The sample lists almost 35,000 clones; around three fifths were seen once. Input material: NKG2D-high CD8+ T cells sorted from blood. Receptors were obtained from a human donor with alopecia areata.

The V and J genes are TRBV9 and TRBJ2-2; no definite D call. This CDR3 is 12 amino acids long. Trimming removed 2 bases at V and 1 base at J, with 0 bases between. Per germline, CDR1 SGDLS and CDR2 YYNGEE. The CDR3 DNA is TGTGCCAGCAGCGTGAACACCGGGGAGCTGTTTTTT. It yields the protein CASSVNTGELFF.

The rearrangement links TRBV14 to TRBJ1-6; no clear D. V was shortened by 4 bases and J by 10 bases, with 11 bases between the two germline ends. CDR1 and CDR2 from the germline V gene are SGHDN and FVKESK. The CDR3 totals 13 residues. This chain's CDR3 is CASSPFEGSPLHF. CDR3 sequence (DNA): TGTGCCAGCAGCCCCTTCGAAGGCTCACCCCTCCACTTT.

This clone was detected many times. The gene calls are TRBV5-6 and TRBJ2-7, with a weak D call TRBD2 (7 bases). Germline V gives CDR1 SGHDT, CDR2 YYEEEE. V gave up 4 bases and J gave up 0 bases, with 14 bases separating them. The CDR3 runs 15 residues. CDR3 DNA: TGTGCCAGCAGCCCTCCGCGGGGGCCCTCCTACGAGCAGTACTTC. This encodes CASSPPRGPSYEQYF.

This clone counts as medium-sized (0.01 to 0.1%). The chain carries TRBV28 and TRBJ2-7; 9 nucleotides align to TRBD1. Germline V CDR1 and CDR2: MDHEN, SYDVKM. CDR3 length equals 14 residues. V shed 5 bases, J shed 5 bases, and the junction held 7 bases outside the gene matches. DNA of the CDR3: TGTGCCAGCAGTCCTTGGACAGGGGTGAACGAGCAGTACTTC. Amino acid sequence: CASSPWTGVNEQYF.

This clone was seen a single time. The rearrangement joins TRBV4-1 to TRBJ2-3, with TRBD2 matching 9 bases. V was pared by 3 bases and J by 3 bases, with 4 bases of the junction left unmatched. The CDR3 totals 15 residues. CDR1 and CDR2 (germline): MGHRA, YSYEKL. CDR3 protein: CASSHLTSGTDTQYF. As DNA, the CDR3 is TGCGCCAGCAGCCACTTAACTAGCGGGACAGATACGCAGTATTTT.

In regard to this clone: Other DNA sequences of this sample code for an identical CDR3. This CDR3 is CASSPVTGPSANVLTF. DNA for the CDR3: TGTGCCAGCAGCCCCGTTACTGGCCCCTCTGCTAACGTCCTGACTTTC. This chain joins TRBV7-9 and TRBJ2-6; D is unresolved. V was shortened by 5 bases and J by 10 bases, with 21 bases between the two germline ends. CDR3 length equals 16 residues. CDR1 SEHNR and CDR2 FQNEAQ come from the germline V gene (reference sequence).

The rearrangement links TRBV7-8 to TRBJ2-3; no clear D gene. This CDR3 contains 17 residues. V was pared by 2 bases and J by 2 bases, with 17 bases between. The germline gives CDR1 SGHVS, CDR2 FQNEAQ. In nucleotides, the CDR3 is TGTGCCAGCAGCTTATACCCCTCAGCGTCGAACACAGATACGCAGTATTTT. As protein: CASSLYPSASNTDTQYF.

The J gene is TRBJ2-1, the V gene TRBV29-1; a weak D match, TRBD2 (6 bases). The CDR3 has 11 residues. CDR1 and CDR2 from the germline V gene are SQVTM and ANQGSEA. The V and J ends lost 6 bases and 9 bases respectively, with 12 bases between them. The CDR3 loop is CSVGSGGEQFF. DNA for the CDR3: TGCAGCGTCGGTTCCGGGGGTGAGCAGTTCTTC.

The V gene is TRBV7-9, the J gene TRBJ2-7; a weak D match, TRBD2 (6 bases). Germline CDR1 and CDR2: SEHNR and FQNEAQ (reference sequence). Trimming removed 4 bases at V and 6 bases at J, with 16 bases between. The length of the CDR3 is 14 residues. The CDR3 sequence is CASSYPGSLGEQYF. The CDR3 DNA reads as TGTGCCAGCAGCTACCCCGGGAGCCTCGGCGAGCAGTACTTC.

J is TRBJ2-7 and V is TRBV10-3; TRBD1 matches 8 bases. V was pared by 5 bases and J by 7 bases, with 10 bases of the junction left unmatched. Germline loops: CDR1 ENHRY, CDR2 SYGVKD. The CDR3 totals 14 residues. The CDR3 region is CAISLTGARWEQYF. For the CDR3, the DNA is TGTGCCATCAGTCTGACAGGGGCTCGTTGGGAGCAGTACTTC.

This clone was recorded a few times. This chain links TRBV7-9 with TRBJ2-7, with D unclear. The CDR3 has 12 residues. Between the trimmed V and J ends, which lost 2 bases and 7 bases, there was a span of 9 bases. The germline CDR1 and CDR2 sequences are SEHNR and FQNEAQ (reference sequence). Written as DNA, the CDR3 is TGTGCCAGCAGCTTAATGGCGAGGGAGCAGTACTTC. As protein: CASSLMAREQYF.

The chain couples TRBV30 to TRBJ2-3; possible D gene TRBD1, 5 bases. Between the trimmed V and J ends, which lost 3 bases and 2 bases, there was a span of 12 bases. The germline CDR1 and CDR2 sequences are GTSNPN and SVGIG (reference sequence). The CDR3 runs 14 residues. CDR3 DNA: TGTGCCTGGAGCCGAACAGGCCTCACAGATACGCAGTATTTT. This codes for CAWSRTGLTDTQYF. Drawing the rest from reference TRBV30 and TRBJ2-3, the complete variable domain is SQTIHQWPATLVQPVGSPLSLECTVEGTSNPNLYWYRQAAGRGLQLLFYSVGIGQISSEVPQNLSASRPQDRQFILSSKKLLLSDSGFYLCAWSRTGLTDTQYFGPGTRLTVL.

This clone appeared a few times. The chain employs TRBV6-1 and TRBJ2-1; D possibly corresponds to TRBD2 (6 bases). There are 15 residues in the CDR3. Germline V CDR1 and CDR2: MNHNS, SASEGT. The germline V and J ends were trimmed by 7 bases and 0 bases, with 13 bases remaining between them. The CDR3 DNA follows: TGTGCCAGCATCCTGGGAGGTCCCTCCTACAATGAGCAGTTCTTC. Its translation: CASILGGPSYNEQFF.

This clone was picked up one time. This rearrangement joins TRBV4-1 to TRBJ2-7, with D possibly being TRBD1 (6 bases). The CDR3 sequence is 13 residues long. Trimming removed 0 bases from V and 3 bases from J, with 6 bases in between. In germline, CDR1 is MGHRA, CDR2 YSYEKL. CDR3 DNA sequence: TGCGCCAGCAGCCAAGACAGGGGCTACGAGCAGTACTTC. Its translation: CASSQDRGYEQYF.

This clone was recorded a few times. For the CDR3, the DNA is TGCAGCGTTGTGGACGAGTATGGCTACACCTTC. Translating it yields CSVVDEYGYTF. The V call is TRBV29-1, the J call TRBJ1-2; unclear D gene. CDR3 length: 11 residues. Germline V gene data show CDR1 as SQVTM and CDR2 as ANQGSEA. The V gene lost 4 bases and the J gene lost 5 bases, with 8 bases spanning the gap.

This chain joins TRBV28 and TRBJ2-1; D gene uncertain. From germline, CDR1 is MDHEN and CDR2 SYDVKM. The CDR3 consists of 15 residues. V was clipped by 6 bases and J by 0 bases, with 12 bases between them. For the CDR3, the DNA is TGTGCCAGCAGGGGCCGGCCCAGCTCCTACAATGAGCAGTTCTTC. It encodes CASRGRPSSYNEQFF.

The rearrangement links TRBV4-3 to TRBJ1-1; tentatively, D is TRBD1 (5 bases). The V end lost 1 base, the J end lost 0 bases, and 18 bases lay between the germline ends. In germline, CDR1 is LGHNA, CDR2 YSLEER. CDR3 length: 18 residues. Here the CDR3 DNA reads TGCGCCAGCAGCCAAGTAGTCGGGGACTTCATCATGAACACTGAAGCTTTCTTT. Translating gives CASSQVVGDFIMNTEAFF.